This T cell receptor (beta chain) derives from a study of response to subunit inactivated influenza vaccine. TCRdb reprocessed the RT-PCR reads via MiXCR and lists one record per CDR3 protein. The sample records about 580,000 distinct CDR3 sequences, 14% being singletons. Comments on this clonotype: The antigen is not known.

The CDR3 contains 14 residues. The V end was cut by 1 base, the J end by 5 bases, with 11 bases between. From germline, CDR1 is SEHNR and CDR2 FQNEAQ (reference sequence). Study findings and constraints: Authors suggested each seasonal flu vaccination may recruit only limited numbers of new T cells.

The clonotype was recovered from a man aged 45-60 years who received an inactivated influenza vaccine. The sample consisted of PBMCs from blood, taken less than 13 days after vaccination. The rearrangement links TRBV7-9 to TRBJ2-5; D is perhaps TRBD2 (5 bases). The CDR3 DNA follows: TGTGCCAGCAGCTTAGTGTTGCGCGGGGAGACCCAGTACTTC. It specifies CASSLVLRGETQYF.